Sequencing of this T cell receptor (beta chain) was carried out in a study of early T cells in non-severe SARS-CoV-2 infection (dated by TCRdb to the early 2020s). Context from the whole study: Because TCR sequencing was done on bulk RNA from unsorted whole blood, the alpha and beta chains could not be paired.

A case-control design nested within a healthcare worker cohort in London, UK, was used, with weekly nasopharyngeal swab PCR tests and blood sampling performed. Healthcare workers were recruited between 23 and 31 March 2020, during the week of the UK lockdown, and were followed weekly for up to roughly 16 weeks. In its sample, this clonotype was seen many times. Its antigen is currently not known. The record has no base qualities; no much larger clone is one base away. The CDR3, cysteine through phenylalanine, is 17 amino acids long. Of all the DNA, just the CDR3 is kept, 51 bases in frame from base 1. V is shortened by 5 bases, J by 0 bases, and the region joining them spans 19 bases. Via the germline V gene (reference sequence), CDR1 is LNHDA and CDR2 SQIVND. Receptors were amplified or captured by 5' RACE. The sample was run on a NextSeq 500. Unique molecular identifiers were attached to individual cDNA molecules in the TCR library protocol so that sequencing error and PCR bias could be corrected. Sequencing covered both TCR alpha and beta chains, and within each sample the abundances of alpha and beta sequences were tightly co-correlated. As for the original processing: Decombinator V4 was used to annotate the V gene, J gene and CDR3 of the TCR sequences. TCRs were defined as expanded if a significant change between any two time points was detected under a Poisson model with p below 0.0001. TCR abundances were normalised to the total number of TCRs sequenced per sample and expressed as counts per million. TRAV1-2 paired with TRAJ12, TRAJ20 or TRAJ33 defined MAIT TCRs, while TRAV10 paired with TRAJ18 defined iNKT TCRs. VDJdb, accessed on 1 November 2021, was searched for TCRs annotated for CMV, EBV and SARS-CoV-2, and TCRs annotated for more than one antigen were excluded. TCRdb ran its own pipeline on the public reads, namely fastp trimming at Q25 and MiXCR clone calling, and kept in-frame beta chains. Every distinct CDR3 protein forms one entry, paired with its most common genes and DNA. The V and J calls shown here were made by TCRdb, not taken from the authors' results. The sample table holds 30,000 to 40,000 distinct CDR3 sequences, of which roughly 6.6% were seen once. The leading ten clones occupy about 12% of the sample.

Results and caveats for the whole study, not just this receptor: Matching against VDJdb was skewed toward anti-spike CD8 responses, likely underestimated virus-specific expansions, and missed private and CD4 specificities.

Here the sequenced sample was whole blood, taken at baseline. The chain links TRBV19 with TRBJ2-5; tentative D gene TRBD2, with 5 bases matching. This receptor was obtained from an adult who was a healthcare worker with PCR-confirmed SARS-CoV-2 infection or an uninfected control (not recorded which). At the DNA level, the sequence is TGTGCCAGTAGTGCAGACCCCACTAGTACGGACCAAGAGACCCAGTACTTC. Translated, it gives CASSADPTSTDQETQYF. The full variable domain, completed from the reference TRBV19 and TRBJ2-5 proteins outside the CDR3, reads DGGITQSPKYLFRKEGQNVTLSCEQNLNHDAMYWYRQDPGQGLRLIYYSQIVNDFQKGDIAEGYSVSREKKESFPLTVTSAQKNPTAFYLCASSADPTSTDQETQYFGPGTRLLVL.